The T cell receptor (beta chain) under discussion was sequenced for a study of cytomegalovirus exposure and HLA in healthy donors. Whole-study context: The same platform was used for the roughly 110 validation repertoires as for the 600 to 700 first-cohort repertoires, as reported in a later analysis. The study, taken as a whole, reports: The dataset shows that most TCR sequences were rare, while some public TCRs occurred in many donors. The authors listed over 150 TCR beta chains as cytomegalovirus-associated. Three chains linked to CMV were shown in vitro to be specific for CMV antigens.

Concerning this clone itself: What it binds is not known.

The assay was immunoSEQ multiplex PCR, and TCRdb's table has in-frame clones only and misses some. The sample holds around 190,000 clones, about 81% seen once. V dropped 5 bases and J dropped 2 bases, with 15 bases sitting between them. The CDR3 covers 15 residues. Looked up from germline, CDR1 is LNHDA and CDR2 is SQIVND (reference sequence). This clonotype was obtained from a woman in her twenties or thirties in good health and CMV-seronegative. The specimen was PBMCs. V is TRBV19 and J is TRBJ1-1; D may be TRBD1 (5 bases). DNA for the CDR3: TGTGCCAGTAGTTCCCCCCGCAGGGCCAACACTGAAGCTTTCTTT. Translated: CASSSPRRANTEAFF.